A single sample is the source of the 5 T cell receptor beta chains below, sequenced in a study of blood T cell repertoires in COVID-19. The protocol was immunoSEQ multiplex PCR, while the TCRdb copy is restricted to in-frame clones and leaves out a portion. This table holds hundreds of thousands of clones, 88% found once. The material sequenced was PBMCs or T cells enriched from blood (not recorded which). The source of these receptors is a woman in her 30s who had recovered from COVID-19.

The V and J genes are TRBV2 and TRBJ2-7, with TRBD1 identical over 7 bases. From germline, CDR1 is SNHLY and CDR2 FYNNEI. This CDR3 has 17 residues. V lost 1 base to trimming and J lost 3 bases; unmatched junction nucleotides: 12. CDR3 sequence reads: CASSEVPAGGGNYEQYF. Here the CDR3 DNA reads TGTGCCAGCAGTGAAGTCCCTGCAGGGGGTGGGAACTACGAGCAGTACTTC.

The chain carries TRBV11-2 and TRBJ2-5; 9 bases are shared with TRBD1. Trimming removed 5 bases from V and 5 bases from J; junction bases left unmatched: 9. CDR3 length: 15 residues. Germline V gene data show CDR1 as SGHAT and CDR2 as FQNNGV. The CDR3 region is CASSQQQGARETQYF. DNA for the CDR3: TGTGCCAGCAGCCAGCAACAGGGGGCAAGGGAGACCCAGTACTTC.

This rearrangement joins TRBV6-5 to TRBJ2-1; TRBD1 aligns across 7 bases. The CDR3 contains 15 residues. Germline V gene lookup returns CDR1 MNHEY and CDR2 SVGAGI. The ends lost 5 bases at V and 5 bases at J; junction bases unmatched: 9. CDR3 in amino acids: CASSPTGTDNNEQFF. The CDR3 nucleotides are TGTGCCAGCAGTCCAACCGGGACAGATAACAATGAGCAGTTCTTC.

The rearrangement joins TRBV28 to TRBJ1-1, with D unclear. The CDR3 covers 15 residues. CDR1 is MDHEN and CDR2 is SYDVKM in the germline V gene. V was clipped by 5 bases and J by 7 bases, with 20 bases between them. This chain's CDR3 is CASSPPPEGPDEAFF. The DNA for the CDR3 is TGTGCCAGCAGTCCACCTCCAGAGGGTCCGGATGAAGCTTTCTTT.

CDR3 sequence: CASSVASGGTSTDTQYF. In DNA form, the CDR3 reads TGTGCCAGCAGCGTAGCGTCAGGGGGAACTAGCACAGATACGCAGTATTTT. The chain uses TRBV9 and TRBJ2-3; 7 bases are a match to TRBD1. This CDR3 region has 17 residues. Trimming removed 0 bases from V and 0 bases from J; junction bases left unmatched: 7. Germline V gene sequence: CDR1 SGDLS, CDR2 YYNGEE.